A selection of T cell receptor beta chains follows, all from one sample in a study of blood T cell repertoires in COVID-19. Generated by immunoSEQ multiplex PCR, the TCRdb table keeps only in-frame clones and is missing some. The table has 300,000 to 500,000 clones, approximately 88% seen once. Sequencing was performed on PBMCs or T cells enriched from blood (not recorded which). These receptor sequences come from a woman in her forties with acute COVID-19. The CDR3 runs from the conserved cysteine through the conserved F or W. Each record gives: J gene, CDR3 length, V gene, clone size, D gene, CDR3 protein, CDR3 DNA. D genes are given only for firm matches. Size values are once, few and many counts, or a class for expanded clones, and some rows have none.

J: TRBJ2-1
length: 15
V: TRBV7-2
size: NA
D: TRBD1
CDR3: CASSPGGLGMNEQFF
DNA: TGTGCCAGCAGCCCAGGGGGCCTTGGCATGAATGAGCAGTTCTTC

J: TRBJ1-2
length: 14
V: TRBV24-1
size: few
D: NA
CDR3: CATSDEPRGNGYTF
DNA: TGTGCCACCAGTGATGAACCGCGGGGGAACGGCTACACCTTC

J: TRBJ2-6
length: 16
V: TRBV18
size: NA
D: TRBD1
CDR3: CASSPWTGTGANVLTF
DNA: TGTGCCAGCTCACCCTGGACAGGAACCGGGGCCAACGTCCTGACTTTC

J: TRBJ2-7
length: 14
V: TRBV5-5
size: NA
D: NA
CDR3: CASSLVGSRYEQYF
DNA: TGTGCCAGCAGCTTGGTGGGTTCTAGATACGAGCAGTACTTC

J: TRBJ2-7
length: 15
V: TRBV9
size: many
D: NA
CDR3: CASSASGAPSHEQYF
DNA: TGTGCCAGCAGCGCAAGCGGCGCTCCATCTCACGAGCAGTACTTC

J: TRBJ1-2
length: 16
V: TRBV19
size: NA
D: TRBD1
CDR3: CATTPGSGQGTYGYTF
DNA: TGTGCCACCACACCGGGTTCGGGACAGGGGACCTATGGCTACACCTTC

J: TRBJ1-1
length: 12
V: TRBV6-5
size: NA
D: NA
CDR3: CASSQDSTEAFF
DNA: TGTGCCAGCAGCCAGGACAGCACTGAAGCTTTCTTT

J: TRBJ2-7
length: 15
V: TRBV5-1
size: NA
D: TRBD2
CDR3: CASSYLAGGTYEQYF
DNA: TGCGCCAGCAGTTATCTAGCGGGGGGAACCTACGAGCAGTACTTC

J: TRBJ1-2
length: 15
V: TRBV6-5
size: NA
D: TRBD1
CDR3: CASSRGDRVGYGYTF
DNA: TGTGCCAGCAGTCGGGGTGACAGGGTTGGGTATGGCTACACCTTC

J: TRBJ2-2
length: 13
V: TRBV28
size: NA
D: NA
CDR3: CASRVDRIGELFF
DNA: TGTGCCAGCAGGGTAGACAGAATCGGGGAGCTGTTTTTT